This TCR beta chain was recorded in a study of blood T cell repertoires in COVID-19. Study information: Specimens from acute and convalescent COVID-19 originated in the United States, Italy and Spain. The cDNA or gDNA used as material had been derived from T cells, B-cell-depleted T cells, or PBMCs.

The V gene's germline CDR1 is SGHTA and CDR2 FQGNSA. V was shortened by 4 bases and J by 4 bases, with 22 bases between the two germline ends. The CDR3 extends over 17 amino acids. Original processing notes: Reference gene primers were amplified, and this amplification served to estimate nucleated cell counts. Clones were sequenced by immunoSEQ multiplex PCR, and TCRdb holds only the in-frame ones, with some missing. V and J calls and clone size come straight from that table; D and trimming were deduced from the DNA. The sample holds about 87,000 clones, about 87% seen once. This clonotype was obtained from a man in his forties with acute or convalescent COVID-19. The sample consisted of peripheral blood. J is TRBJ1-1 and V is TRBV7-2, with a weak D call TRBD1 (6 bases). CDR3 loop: CASSSRLNRAGSTEAFF. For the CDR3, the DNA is TGTGCCAGCAGCTCCCGACTCAACAGGGCAGGGAGCACTGAAGCTTTCTTT.